Sequencing of this T cell receptor beta chain was carried out in a study of control samples from healthy donors and cancer patients. Generated by immunoSEQ multiplex PCR, the TCRdb table keeps only in-frame clones and is missing some. Found here are around 67,000 clones, approximately 89% of them singletons; the top ten hold roughly 6%. The V gene's germline CDR1 is SGHVS and CDR2 FQNEAQ. The ends were cut back, 4 bases at V and 1 base at J, with 14 bases in the middle. The CDR3 is 16 residues long. The chain uses TRBV7-8 and TRBJ2-4; possibly TRBD1 or TRBD2 for D (5 bases each). This TCR was recovered from a man in his sixties with colorectal cancer. Input material: PBMCs. The DNA for the CDR3 is TGTGCCAGCAGCTCGGTTCGGTGGGGGGCCAAAAACATTCAGTACTTC. This codes for CASSSVRWGAKNIQYF.